These 10 T cell receptor beta chains share one sample of origin, sequenced in a study of identifying expanded T cells in peripheral blood. The table came from immunoSEQ multiplex PCR; TCRdb's copy has only in-frame clones and leaves some out. The sample includes 100,000 or so clones, 80% to 90% of them seen just once. Specimen: blood. The source of these receptors is a person aged 18 to 70 in good health.

CDR3 residues: CASSETGTLNIQYF. The CDR3 bases are TGTGCCAGCAGCGAGACAGGTACCCTAAACATTCAGTACTTC. This chain joins TRBV9 and TRBJ2-4, with a tentative D call TRBD1 (6 bases). V was clipped by 3 bases and J by 6 bases, with 13 bases between them. Germline CDR1 and CDR2: SGDLS and YYNGEE. The CDR3 contains 14 residues.

This clone was observed a single time. CDR3 loop: CASSEWTGKGETQYF. CDR3 nucleotides: TGTGCCAGCAGTGAATGGACAGGGAAGGGGGAGACCCAGTACTTC. The chain recombines TRBV25-1 with TRBJ2-5, with 8 bases fitting TRBD1. V lost 1 base to trimming and J lost 5 bases; unmatched junction nucleotides: 6. CDR3 length: 15 amino acids. Looked up from germline, CDR1 is MGHDK and CDR2 is SYGVNS.

The J gene is TRBJ2-5, the V gene TRBV28; 9 positions agree with TRBD1. Germline V lookup: CDR1 MDHEN, CDR2 SYDVKM. The CDR3 is 13 amino acids. Losses at the gene ends were 7 bases for V and 4 bases for J; bases not matched to a gene: 4. The CDR3 reads CASNTGGAETQYF. CDR3 DNA: TGTGCCAGCAACACAGGGGGCGCAGAGACCCAGTACTTC.

The chain recombines TRBV18 with TRBJ1-1; D is unresolved. Trimming took off 3 bases at V and 3 bases at J, with 11 bases between the two ends. The CDR3 runs to 14 residues. Germline-derived CDR1 and CDR2 are KGHSH and LQKENI. This CDR3 is CASSPENRDTEAFF. CDR3 sequence (DNA): TGTGCCAGCTCACCTGAAAACCGGGACACTGAAGCTTTCTTT.

The chain employs TRBV19 and TRBJ1-5; a possible D gene is TRBD1 (5 bases). Trimming took off 3 bases at V and 5 bases at J, with 14 bases between the two ends. The CDR3 is 15 residues long. Germline V gives CDR1 LNHDA, CDR2 SQIVND (reference sequence). The CDR3 spells CASSMGTNRDQPQHF. For the CDR3, the DNA is TGTGCCAGTAGTATGGGGACTAACCGAGATCAGCCCCAGCATTTT.

This clone has a single count. The chain joins TRBV5-4 to TRBJ2-1; D is uncertain. The CDR3 loop spans 11 amino acids. Trimming removed 4 bases at V and 6 bases at J, with 5 bases between. CDR1 and CDR2 (germline): SGHNT, YYREEE (reference sequence). The CDR3 loop is CASSQANEQFF. The DNA of the CDR3 is TGTGCCAGCAGCCAGGCCAATGAGCAGTTCTTC.

V gene TRBV7-9 combines with J gene TRBJ2-1, with D possibly matching TRBD2 (5 bases). The ends were cut back, 5 bases at V and 4 bases at J, with 9 bases in the middle. The CDR3 extends over 13 amino acids. Germline V gives CDR1 SEHNR, CDR2 FQNEAQ (reference sequence). The CDR3: CASSGLEYNEQFF. The CDR3 DNA reads as TGTGCCAGCAGCGGACTTGAGTACAATGAGCAGTTCTTC.

The chain couples TRBV30 to TRBJ2-1; unclear D gene. V was trimmed by 0 bases and J by 7 bases, leaving 10 bases between them. Germline values: CDR1 GTSNPN, CDR2 SVGIG (reference sequence). CDR3 length: 13 amino acids. CDR3 sequence: CAWSVRSPNEQFF. For the CDR3, the DNA is TGTGCCTGGAGTGTACGGAGCCCGAATGAGCAGTTCTTC.

The chain joins TRBV21-1 to TRBJ2-1; no DNA check was done on the table's D call, TRBD1. TRBV21-1 is labeled a pseudogene. The CDR3 has 16 residues. The CDR3 DNA reads TGTGCCAGCAGCAAAGCGCTGGACAGGGGCGGACCAGAGCAGTTCTTC. It yields the protein CASSKALDRGGPEQFF.

The rearrangement links TRBV6-1 to TRBJ1-3; D is unresolved. CDR1 is MNHNS and CDR2 is SASEGT in the germline V gene. CDR3 length equals 15 residues. V lost 6 bases to trimming and J lost 3 bases, with 15 bases between them. CDR3 nucleotides: TGTGCCAGCAGGGACGCACCGACGCTTGGAAACACCATATATTTT. The encoded protein is CASRDAPTLGNTIYF.